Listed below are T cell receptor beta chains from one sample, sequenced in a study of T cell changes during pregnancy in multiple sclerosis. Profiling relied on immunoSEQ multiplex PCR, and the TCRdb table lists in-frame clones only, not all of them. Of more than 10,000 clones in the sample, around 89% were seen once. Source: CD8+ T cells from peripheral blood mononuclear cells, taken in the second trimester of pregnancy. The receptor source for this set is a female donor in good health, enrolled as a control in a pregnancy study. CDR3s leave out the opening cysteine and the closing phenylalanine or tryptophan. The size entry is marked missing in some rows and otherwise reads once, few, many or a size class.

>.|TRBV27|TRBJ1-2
ASSLSGGLVYGYT
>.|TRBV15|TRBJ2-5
ATSTASGGLETQY
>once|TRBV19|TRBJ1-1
ASSIPGLVPLNTEAF
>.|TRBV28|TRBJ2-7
ASRMDNSYEQY
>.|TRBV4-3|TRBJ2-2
ASSQQGGGTGELF
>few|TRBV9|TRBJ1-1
ASSVAPQGGTEAF
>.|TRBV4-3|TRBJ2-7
ASSQEAGGAYEQY
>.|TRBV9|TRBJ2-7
ASSVGGGWDEQY
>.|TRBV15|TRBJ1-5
ATSRDRSNQPQH
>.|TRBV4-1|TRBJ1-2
ASSSSGDYGYT
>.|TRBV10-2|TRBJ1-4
ASRDYRGQSEKLF
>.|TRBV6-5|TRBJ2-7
ASSYSSGSYEQY
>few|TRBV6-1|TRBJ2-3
ASINRATDTQY
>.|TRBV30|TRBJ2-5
AWSPTGAEETQY
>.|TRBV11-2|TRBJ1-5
ASSLGGTANQPQH
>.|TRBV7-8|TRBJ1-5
ASSFGDRVRRQPQH
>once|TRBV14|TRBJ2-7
ASSRGVGARYEQY
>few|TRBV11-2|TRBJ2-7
ASSWDRGNEQY
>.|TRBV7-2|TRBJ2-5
ASSLVGGASGILRETQY
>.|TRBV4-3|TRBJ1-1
ASSDSLYMNTEAF
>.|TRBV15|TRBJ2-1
ATSAGRNNEQF
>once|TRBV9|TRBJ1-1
ASSAGGNTEAF
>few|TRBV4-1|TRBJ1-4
ASSQGTGSEKLF
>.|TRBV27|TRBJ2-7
ASSPGQGIYEQY
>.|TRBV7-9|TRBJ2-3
ASSFSGGALDTQY
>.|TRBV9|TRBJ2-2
ASSAYDRELF
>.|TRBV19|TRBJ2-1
ASSIIHEQF
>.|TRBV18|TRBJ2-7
ASSGTSGASYYEQY
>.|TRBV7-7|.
ASSLEPGGSYEQY
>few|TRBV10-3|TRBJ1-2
AIAGVPNYGYT
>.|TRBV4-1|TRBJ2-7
ASSQQYSGGYEQY
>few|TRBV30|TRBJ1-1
AWSVQSEAF
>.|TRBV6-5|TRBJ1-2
ASSYGGVNYGYT
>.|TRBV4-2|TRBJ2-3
ASSQEAGGPDTQY
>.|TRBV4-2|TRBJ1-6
ASSDNEEAQVNSPLH
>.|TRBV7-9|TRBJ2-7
ASSLPRDTYEQY
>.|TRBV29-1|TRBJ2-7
SFRTSGYEQY
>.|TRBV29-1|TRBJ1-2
SVEDQETALYGYT
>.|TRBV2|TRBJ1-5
ASRPTAARGQPQH
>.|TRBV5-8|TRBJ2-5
ASSLVRGETQY
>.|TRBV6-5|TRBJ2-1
ASSLLGGEQF
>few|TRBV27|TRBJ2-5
ASSLGALTQETQY
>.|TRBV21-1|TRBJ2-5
ASRLAGDQETQY
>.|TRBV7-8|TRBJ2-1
ASSHPGEQF
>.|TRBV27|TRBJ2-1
ASSFTSGIYNEQF
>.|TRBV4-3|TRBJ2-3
ASSRLTGTGGAGTDTQY
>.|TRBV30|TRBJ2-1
AWSAPGQGGLNEQF
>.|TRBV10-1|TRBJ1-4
ASSESAGLILVPTNEKLF
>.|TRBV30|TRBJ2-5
AWSFGQGGQETQY
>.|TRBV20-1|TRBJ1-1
SANRAEAF
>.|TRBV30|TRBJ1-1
ADRQGAGEAF
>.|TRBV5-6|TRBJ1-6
ASSRGQGFSSPLH
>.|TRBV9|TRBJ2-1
ASNLVGTGYNEQF